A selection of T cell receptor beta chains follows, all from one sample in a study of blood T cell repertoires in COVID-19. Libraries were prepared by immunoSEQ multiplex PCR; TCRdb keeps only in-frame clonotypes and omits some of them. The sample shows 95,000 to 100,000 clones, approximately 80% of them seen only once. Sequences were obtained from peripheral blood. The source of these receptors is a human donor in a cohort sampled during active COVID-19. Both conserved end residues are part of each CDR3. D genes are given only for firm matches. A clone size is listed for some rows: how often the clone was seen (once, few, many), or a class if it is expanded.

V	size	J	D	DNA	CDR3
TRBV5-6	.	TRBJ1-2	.	TGTGCCAGCAGCATCGGACAGACGGGCTACACCTTC	CASSIGQTGYTF
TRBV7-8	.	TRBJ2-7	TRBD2	TGTGCCAGCAGCCCCCCCACGGGAGGGATGGGGGAGCAGTACTTC	CASSPPTGGMGEQYF
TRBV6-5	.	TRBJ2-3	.	TGTGCCAGCGGGGGGGCGCAAGATACGCAGTATTTT	CASGGAQDTQYF
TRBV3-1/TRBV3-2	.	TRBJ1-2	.	TGTGCCAGCAGCCAAGCGGGGAGTACTAACTATGGCTACACCTTC	CASSQAGSTNYGYTF
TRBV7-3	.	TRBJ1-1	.	TGTGCCAGCAGCTTAAACAACCAGAACACTGAAGCTTTCTTT	CASSLNNQNTEAFF
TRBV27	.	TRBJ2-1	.	TGTGCCAGCAGTCAAACACAGGGTTTCAATGAGCAGTTCTTC	CASSQTQGFNEQFF
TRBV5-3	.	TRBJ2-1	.	TGTGCCAGAATCCATGGCCCCCCTGGTGAGCAGTTCTTC	CARIHGPPGEQFF
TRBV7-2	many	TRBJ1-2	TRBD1	TGTGCCAGCAGCCCCGGGACAGGGGGTTCGTGGGGCTACACCTTC	CASSPGTGGSWGYTF
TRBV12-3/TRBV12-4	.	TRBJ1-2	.	TGTGCCAGCAGTTCCAGGGGTCCGGGTGGCTACACCTTC	CASSSRGPGGYTF
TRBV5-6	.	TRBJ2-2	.	TGTGCCAGCAGCTTGCCGGCCGGGGAGCTGTTTTTT	CASSLPAGELFF
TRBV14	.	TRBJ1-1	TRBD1	TGTGCCAGCAGCCAAAAAGTCGGAGGGACAGGGACTCGGAACACTGAAGCTTTCTTT	CASSQKVGGTGTRNTEAFF
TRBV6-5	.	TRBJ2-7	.	TGTGCCAGCAGTTCCGGGGGAAGGTCCTACGAGCAGTACTTC	CASSSGGRSYEQYF
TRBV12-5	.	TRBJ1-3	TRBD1	TGTGCTAGTGGTTTGGACAGGGACAGGGTAGGCGGAAACACCATATATTTT	CASGLDRDRVGGNTIYF
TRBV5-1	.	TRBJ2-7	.	TGCGCCAGCAGTCCTCTCAGGGGTTCCAACGAGCAGTACTTC	CASSPLRGSNEQYF
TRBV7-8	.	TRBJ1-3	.	TGTGCCAGCAGCATGCATAGCTCTGGAAACACCATATATTTT	CASSMHSSGNTIYF
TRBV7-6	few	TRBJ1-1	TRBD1	TGTGCCAGCAGCTTAGAATCAGGGGGAAGCACTGAAGCTTTCTTT	CASSLESGGSTEAFF
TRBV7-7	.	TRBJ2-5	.	TGTGCTAGCAGTCCTACCCACGCAGGGGGGTCAGAGACCCAGTACTTC	CASSPTHAGGSETQYF
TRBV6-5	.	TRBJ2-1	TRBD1	TGTGCCAGCAGTTCAGGGGGCATCTACAATGAGCAGTTCTTC	CASSSGGIYNEQFF
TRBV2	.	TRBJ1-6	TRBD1	TGTGCCAGCAGCGCAGGACAGGGTAGCTCACCCCTCCACTTT	CASSAGQGSSPLHF
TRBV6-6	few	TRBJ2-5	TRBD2	TGTGCCAGCAGTTACGGACTAGCGGGAGGCCGGGAGACCCAGTACTTC	CASSYGLAGGRETQYF
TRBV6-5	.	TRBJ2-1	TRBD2	TGTGCCAGCAGTTCTCCGGGACTAGCGAACAATGAGCAGTTCTTC	CASSSPGLANNEQFF
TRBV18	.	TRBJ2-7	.	TGTGCCAGCTCACGCGAAACAGGGTTATACGAGCAGTACTTC	CASSRETGLYEQYF
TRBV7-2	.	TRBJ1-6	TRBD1	TGTGCCAGCAGCTTAGCAGGACAGGGGTTGGGATCACCCCTCCACTTT	CASSLAGQGLGSPLHF
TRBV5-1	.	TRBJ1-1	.	TGCGCCAGCAGGCGGGGGGGAACGAACACTGAAGCTTTCTTT	CASRRGGTNTEAFF
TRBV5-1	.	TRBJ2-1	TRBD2	TGCGCCAGCAGGGCGCGGGGGACGGCCTACAATGAGCAGTTCTTC	CASRARGTAYNEQFF
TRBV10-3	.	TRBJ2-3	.	TGTGCCATCAGGGACATAAGGGGGCTAGCGGGCCTCACAGATACGCAGTATTTT	CAIRDIRGLAGLTDTQYF
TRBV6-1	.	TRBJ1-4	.	TGTGCCAGTAGTGATCGGGGGGGGCGCTGGGGAACTAATGAAAAACTGTTTTTT	CASSDRGGRWGTNEKLFF
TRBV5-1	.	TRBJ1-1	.	TGCGCCAGCAGCTTGGTCCCGGACAAGAACACTGAAGCTTTCTTT	CASSLVPDKNTEAFF
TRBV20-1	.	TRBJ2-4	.	TGCAGTGCTAGTGATGGGGAGGCCAAAAACATTCAGTACTTC	CSASDGEAKNIQYF
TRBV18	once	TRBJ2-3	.	TGTGCCAGCTCGCCGGGACTCCTCACAGATACGCAGTATTTT	CASSPGLLTDTQYF
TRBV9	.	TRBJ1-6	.	TGTGCCAGCAGCTATGCAGCCTATAATTCACCCCTCCACTTT	CASSYAAYNSPLHF
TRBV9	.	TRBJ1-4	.	TGTGCCAGCAGCGTCCTAGGGGGTCTGGCGGAAAAACTGTTTTTT	CASSVLGGLAEKLFF
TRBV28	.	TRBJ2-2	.	TGTGCCAGCAGTTCAAAAAGACAGAACACCGGGGAGCTGTTTTTT	CASSSKRQNTGELFF
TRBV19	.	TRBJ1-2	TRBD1	TGTGCCAGTAGTGGAGACAGGGGGCTCAACTATGGCTACACCTTC	CASSGDRGLNYGYTF
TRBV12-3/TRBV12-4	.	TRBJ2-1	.	TGTGCCAGCAGTTTATTCGGGGTTGAGCAGTTCTTC	CASSLFGVEQFF
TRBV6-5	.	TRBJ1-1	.	TGTGCCAGCAGTCGGACAGTGAACACTGAAGCTTTCTTT	CASSRTVNTEAFF
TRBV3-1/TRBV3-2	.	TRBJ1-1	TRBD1	TGTGCCAGCAGCCAGGGGGACAGGATGACTGAAGCTTTCTTT	CASSQGDRMTEAFF
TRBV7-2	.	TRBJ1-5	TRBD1	TGTGCCAGCAGCTTCGGGACAGGATTTAATAGCAATCAGCCCCAGCATTTT	CASSFGTGFNSNQPQHF
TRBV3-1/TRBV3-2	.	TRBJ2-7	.	TGTGCCAGCAGCCATCCCTCGTTGGGGGGTTACGAGCAGTACTTC	CASSHPSLGGYEQYF
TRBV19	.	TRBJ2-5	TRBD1	TGTGCCAGTAGTCCCGGACAGGCGGGTACGGCGGGGACCCAGTACTTC	CASSPGQAGTAGTQYF
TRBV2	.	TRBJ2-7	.	TGTGCCAGCAGTGATCCCCGCCAAACTAGTTTTTTCTCCTACGAGCAGTACTTC	CASSDPRQTSFFSYEQYF
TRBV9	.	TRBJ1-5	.	TGTGCCAGCAGCGGGGGGCCTGGCAATCAGCCCCAGCATTTT	CASSGGPGNQPQHF
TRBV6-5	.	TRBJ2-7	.	TGTGCCAGCAAAATGATAGACGAGCAGTACTTC	CASKMIDEQYF
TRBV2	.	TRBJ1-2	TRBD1	TGTGCCAGGGGGACAGACACTAACTATGGCTACACCTTC	CARGTDTNYGYTF
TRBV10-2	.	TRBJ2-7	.	TGCGCCAGCATGTATAACGAGCAGTACTTC	CASMYNEQYF
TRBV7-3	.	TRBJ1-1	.	TGTGCCAGCAGCTCAGAGCGGGTAAAGGCTTTCTTT	CASSSERVKAFF
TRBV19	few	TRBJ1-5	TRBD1	TGTGCCAGTAACAGGGGGTGGGGTCAGCCCCAGCATTTT	CASNRGWGQPQHF
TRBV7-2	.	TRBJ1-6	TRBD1	TGTGCCAGCAGCGCCGGGACAGCTAATTCACCCCTCCACTTT	CASSAGTANSPLHF
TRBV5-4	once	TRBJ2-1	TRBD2	TGTGCCAGCAGCTCGGGACTAGCGGGAGGTCCCAAGAATGAGCAGTTCTTC	CASSSGLAGGPKNEQFF
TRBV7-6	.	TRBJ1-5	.	TGTGCCAGCAGCCCCGGAGGGGCCGTATGGAGCAATCAGCCCCAGCATTTT	CASSPGGAVWSNQPQHF
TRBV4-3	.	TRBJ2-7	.	TGCGCCAGCAGCCAAGTCGCTAGCTCCTACGAGCAGTACTTC	CASSQVASSYEQYF
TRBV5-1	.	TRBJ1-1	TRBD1	TGCGCCAGCAGCTCCGATCCATGGGACAGGGAAGTTGAGGGGAACACTGAAGCTTTCTTT	CASSSDPWDREVEGNTEAFF